Listed below are T cell receptor beta chains from one sample, sequenced in a study of blood T cell repertoires in COVID-19. Profiled with immunoSEQ multiplex PCR; TCRdb holds only in-frame clones, not every one. Of roughly 140,000 clones in the sample, approximately 85% are singletons; the top ten hold 1.5% to 2%. Sequencing was performed on peripheral blood. The receptors derive from a man in his 70s with acute or convalescent COVID-19. The CDR3 runs from the conserved cysteine through the conserved F or W. Each record gives: V gene, J gene, D gene, clone size, CDR3 DNA, CDR3 protein. A D gene is named only where the DNA matches it firmly. Size tells how often a clone was seen (once, few, many) or the class of an expanded clone, and some rows leave it out.

TRBV13	TRBJ2-7	-	-	TGTGCCAGCAGTTCTGGGGGCGCCTACGAGCAGTACTTC	CASSSGGAYEQYF
TRBV24-1	TRBJ2-7	-	-	TGTGCCACCAGTGACCCCGGGACACCCACCTACGAGCAGTACTTC	CATSDPGTPTYEQYF
TRBV3-1/TRBV3-2	TRBJ1-6	TRBD1	-	TGTGCCAGCAGCCAAGAATTAGGCAGGGGGTGCTTT	CASSQELGRGCF
TRBV5-1	TRBJ2-1	TRBD2	-	TGCGCCAGCAGCTCCGGACTAGCGGGGACGAATGAGCAGTTCTTC	CASSSGLAGTNEQFF
TRBV5-1	TRBJ2-2	-	-	TGCGCCAGCATCGGCGGGGTATCTACGGACACCGGGGAGCTGTTTTTT	CASIGGVSTDTGELFF
TRBV28	TRBJ2-7	TRBD1	-	TGTGCCAGCAGGACAGGGGCCTACGAGCAGTACTTC	CASRTGAYEQYF
TRBV18	TRBJ2-7	TRBD2	once	TGTGCCAGCTCACTACCACGGACTAGCGGGAGACCTCGCGAGCAGTACTTC	CASSLPRTSGRPREQYF
TRBV5-1	TRBJ2-3	-	-	TGCGCCAGCAGCTTGTTGGGACATAGCACAGATACGCAGTATTTT	CASSLLGHSTDTQYF
TRBV5-8	TRBJ1-1	-	-	TGTGCCAGCAGCTTGAGACAGTTGAACACTGAAGCTTTCTTT	CASSLRQLNTEAFF
TRBV6-5	TRBJ2-7	-	-	TGTGCCACCCGTGGGGCGGCCCGGGCCGAGCAGTACTTC	CATRGAARAEQYF
TRBV18	TRBJ2-1	TRBD2	-	TGTGCCAGCTCATCGACAGGGGGGAAGCGACTAGCGGGAGGTAATGAGCAGTTCTTC	CASSSTGGKRLAGGNEQFF
TRBV6-1	TRBJ1-5	-	-	TGTGCCAGCAGTGGGTCAGGGGTGAGCGGAGTATTAAGCAATCAGCCCCAGCATTTT	CASSGSGVSGVLSNQPQHF
TRBV3-1/TRBV3-2	TRBJ2-2	TRBD1	once	TGTGCCAGCAGCCTGGGGACAGGGGGAGTCACCGGGGAGCTGTTTTTT	CASSLGTGGVTGELFF
TRBV11-2	TRBJ1-2	-	-	TGTGCCAGCAGCCAAACACCGACTAACTATGGCTACACCTTC	CASSQTPTNYGYTF
TRBV5-4	TRBJ2-7	-	-	TGTGCCAGCAGCCCCGACGGAGTACGGGGGCAGTACTTC	CASSPDGVRGQYF
TRBV29-1	TRBJ2-3	-	-	TGCAGCGCAGGACAGTACACAGATACGCAGTATTTT	CSAGQYTDTQYF
TRBV15	TRBJ2-1	TRBD2	once	TGTGCCACCAGCCGAACTAGCGGGGGTGACAATGAGCAGTTCTTC	CATSRTSGGDNEQFF
TRBV7-6	TRBJ2-3	-	-	TGTGCCAGCAGCTTAGATCGGGGAGATACGCAGTATTTT	CASSLDRGDTQYF
TRBV5-1	TRBJ2-7	-	-	TGCGCCAGCAGCTCCCAGGCATCTTCCTCCTACGAGCAGTACTTC	CASSSQASSSYEQYF
TRBV28	TRBJ1-2	-	-	TGTGCCTGCAAACAGGAACTCTATGGCTACACCTTC	CACKQELYGYTF
TRBV6-6	TRBJ2-2	TRBD2	once	TGTGCCAGCCATACTAGCGGGGGCACCGGGGAGCTGTTTTTT	CASHTSGGTGELFF
TRBV5-8	TRBJ1-2	-	-	TGTGCCAGCAGCTTGGGTGCAGGCATCTATGGCTACACCTTC	CASSLGAGIYGYTF
TRBV9	TRBJ2-2	-	-	TGTGCCAGCAGCGTAGCCCAGGGTGGGGAGCTGTTTTTT	CASSVAQGGELFF
TRBV27	TRBJ2-5	TRBD2	-	TGTGCCAGCAGTCCTAGCGGTGCGGGGGAGACCCAGTACTTC	CASSPSGAGETQYF
TRBV6-4	TRBJ2-1	-	-	TGTGCCAGCAGTGATTATCCAGGAGGTGAGCAGTTCTTC	CASSDYPGGEQFF
TRBV12-5	TRBJ2-2	TRBD1	-	TGTGCTAGTGGTAGCCGGACAGGGAACACCGGGGAGCTGTTTTTT	CASGSRTGNTGELFF
TRBV27	TRBJ1-1	-	-	TGTGCCAGCAGCCAGCGGTGGAACACTGAAGCTTTCTTT	CASSQRWNTEAFF
TRBV15	TRBJ1-1	TRBD1	few	TGTGCCACCAGCAGAGGGTTGGACAGGGGGAAGGCTTTCTTT	CATSRGLDRGKAFF
TRBV7-3	TRBJ2-7	TRBD1	-	TGTGCCAGCAGCCAAAAGGGACAGGGGAATCAGTACTTC	CASSQKGQGNQYF
TRBV9	TRBJ2-3	TRBD2	-	TGTGCCAGCAGCGCCTCACTAGCGGGAGGAGTGGGCACAGATACGCAGTATTTT	CASSASLAGGVGTDTQYF
TRBV7-2	TRBJ1-2	TRBD1	-	TGTGCCAGCAGCCAATGGATGGGACAGGTGAACACCTTC	CASSQWMGQVNTF
TRBV3-1/TRBV3-2	TRBJ1-4	TRBD1	-	TGTGCCAGCAGCTCCCGGGGGACAGCAACTAATGAAAAACTGTTTTTT	CASSSRGTATNEKLFF
TRBV2	TRBJ2-1	-	-	TGTGCCAGCAGTTTACAGATGGCCTCCAATGAGCAGTTCTTC	CASSLQMASNEQFF
TRBV6-5	TRBJ1-3	-	-	TGTGCCAGCAGCCGGGGGATGAGCTCTGGAAACACCATATATTTT	CASSRGMSSGNTIYF
TRBV19	TRBJ1-6	TRBD1	few	TGTGCCAGTAGTATCCAGGGGTGGGACAGCAATTCACCCCTCCACTTT	CASSIQGWDSNSPLHF
TRBV6-1	TRBJ2-3	-	-	TGTGCCAGCAGTGAAGCCTGGGCCCTCACAGATACGCAGTATTTT	CASSEAWALTDTQYF
TRBV5-1	TRBJ2-2	-	once	TGCGCCAGCAGCTTGGTAGGGGGGAACACCGGGGAGCTGTTTTTT	CASSLVGGNTGELFF
TRBV11-2	TRBJ1-2	-	-	TGTGCCAGCAGCTCCCTTCGGCGCGGAGGCTACACCTTC	CASSSLRRGGYTF
TRBV29-1	TRBJ1-2	TRBD1	-	TGCAGCGTTTCGGACAGGGGGGGAAATGGCTACACCTTC	CSVSDRGGNGYTF
TRBV30	TRBJ1-4	TRBD1	-	TGTGCCTGGAGTGTAGCGGCAGGGGGTAACGAAAAACTGTTTTTT	CAWSVAAGGNEKLFF
TRBV28	TRBJ2-3	-	-	TGTGCCAGCAGTCCACCGGGGAGAGCCACAGATACGCAGTATTTT	CASSPPGRATDTQYF
TRBV5-1	TRBJ1-1	-	-	TGCGCCAGCAGCTTGCTCTCGGACACTGAAGCTTTCTTT	CASSLLSDTEAFF
TRBV11-2	TRBJ2-5	TRBD2	-	TGTGCCGGCAGCCGGATAGCGGGGAGAATAGAGACCCAGTACTTC	CAGSRIAGRIETQYF
TRBV6-1	TRBJ1-1	-	-	TGTGCCAGCAGTGAAGCCGCTTTTCGGGGTAACACTGAAGCTTTCTTT	CASSEAAFRGNTEAFF
TRBV28	TRBJ2-1	-	once	TGTGCCAGCAGTCCTAAAGGGGGTCGAAGCTACAATGAGCAGTTCTTC	CASSPKGGRSYNEQFF
TRBV6-5	TRBJ2-3	TRBD1	-	TGTGCCAGCAGGACAGGGGGTCGGGCAGATACGCAGTATTTT	CASRTGGRADTQYF
TRBV27	TRBJ2-2	TRBD1	-	TGTGCCAGCACCTCGGGGCGGACAGGGATGAACACCGGGGAGCTGTTTTTT	CASTSGRTGMNTGELFF
TRBV4-2	TRBJ2-1	TRBD1	-	TGTGCCAGCAGCCAGCTTGGGACAGGGGAGACGAATGAGCAGTTCTTC	CASSQLGTGETNEQFF
TRBV6-4	TRBJ2-2	TRBD1	-	TGTGCCAGCAGTGACGGACAGGGGGCATGGACCGGGGAGCTGTTTTTT	CASSDGQGAWTGELFF
TRBV7-9	TRBJ1-6	-	-	TGTGCCAGCAGCTTACGGGTGGATTCACCCCTCCACTTT	CASSLRVDSPLHF